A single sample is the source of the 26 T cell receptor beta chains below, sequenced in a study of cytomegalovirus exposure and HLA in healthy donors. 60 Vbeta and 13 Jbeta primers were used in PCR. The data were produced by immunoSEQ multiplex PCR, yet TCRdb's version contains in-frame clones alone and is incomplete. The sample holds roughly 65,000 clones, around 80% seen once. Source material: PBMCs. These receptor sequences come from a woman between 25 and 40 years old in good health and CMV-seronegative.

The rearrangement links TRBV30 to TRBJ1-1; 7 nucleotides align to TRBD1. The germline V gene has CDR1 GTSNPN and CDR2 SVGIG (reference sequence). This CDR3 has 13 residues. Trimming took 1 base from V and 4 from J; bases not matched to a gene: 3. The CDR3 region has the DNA TGTGCCTGGAGTGAATCAGGGGGCACTGAAGCTTTCTTT. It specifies CAWSESGGTEAFF. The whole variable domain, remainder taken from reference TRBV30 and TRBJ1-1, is SQTIHQWPATLVQPVGSPLSLECTVEGTSNPNLYWYRQAAGRGLQLLFYSVGIGQISSEVPQNLSASRPQDRQFILSSKKLLLSDSGFYLCAWSESGGTEAFFGQGTRLTVV.

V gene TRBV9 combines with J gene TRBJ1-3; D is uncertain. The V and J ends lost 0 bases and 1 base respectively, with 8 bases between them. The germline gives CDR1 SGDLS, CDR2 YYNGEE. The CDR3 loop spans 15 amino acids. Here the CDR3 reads CASSVGPVSGNTIYF. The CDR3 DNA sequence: TGTGCCAGCAGCGTAGGGCCAGTATCTGGAAACACCATATATTTT.

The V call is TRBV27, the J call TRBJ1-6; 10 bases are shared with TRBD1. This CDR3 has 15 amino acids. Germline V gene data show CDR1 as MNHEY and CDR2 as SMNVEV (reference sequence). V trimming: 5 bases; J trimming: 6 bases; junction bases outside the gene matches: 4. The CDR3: CASSPWDRGNSPLHF. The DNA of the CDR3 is TGTGCCAGCAGTCCCTGGGACAGGGGTAATTCACCCCTCCACTTT.

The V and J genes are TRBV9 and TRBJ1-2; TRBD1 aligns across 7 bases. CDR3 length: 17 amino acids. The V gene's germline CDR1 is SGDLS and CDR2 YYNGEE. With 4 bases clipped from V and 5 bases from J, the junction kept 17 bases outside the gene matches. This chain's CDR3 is CASSQSLQGLRGYGYTF. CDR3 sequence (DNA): TGTGCCAGCAGCCAAAGCCTACAGGGGCTCCGGGGATATGGCTACACCTTC.

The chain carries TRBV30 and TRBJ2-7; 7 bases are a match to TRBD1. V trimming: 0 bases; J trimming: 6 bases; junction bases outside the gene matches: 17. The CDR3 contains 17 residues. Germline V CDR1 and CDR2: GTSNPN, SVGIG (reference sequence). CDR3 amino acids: CAWSVGRLDRVGSEQYF. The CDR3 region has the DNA TGTGCCTGGAGTGTAGGTCGGCTAGACAGGGTCGGTAGCGAGCAGTACTTC.

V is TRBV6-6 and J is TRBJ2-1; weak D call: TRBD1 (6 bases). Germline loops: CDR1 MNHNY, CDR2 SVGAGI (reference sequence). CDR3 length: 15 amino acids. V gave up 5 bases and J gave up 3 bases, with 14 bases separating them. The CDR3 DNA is TGTGCCAGCAGTCAGGGTGGGGGCTACTACAATGAGCAGTTCTTC. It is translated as CASSQGGGYYNEQFF.

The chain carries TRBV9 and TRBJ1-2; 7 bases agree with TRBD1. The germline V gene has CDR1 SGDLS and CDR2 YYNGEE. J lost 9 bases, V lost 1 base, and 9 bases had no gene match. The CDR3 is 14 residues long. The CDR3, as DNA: TGTGCCAGCAGCGTAAGTGGGGGACAGAGTAGCTACACCTTC. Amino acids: CASSVSGGQSSYTF. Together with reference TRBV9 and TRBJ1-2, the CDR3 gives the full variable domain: DSGVTQTPKHLITATGQRVTLRCSPRSGDLSVYWYQQSLDQGLQFLIQYYNGEERAKGNILERFSAQQFPDLHSELNLSSLELGDSALYFCASSVSGGQSSYTFGSGTRLTVV.

CDR3 sequence reads: CASSFAGSNQPQHF. For the CDR3, the DNA is TGTGCCAGCAGCTTTGCGGGGAGCAATCAGCCCCAGCATTTT. This sequence joins TRBV7-6 and TRBJ1-5; D is undetermined. The V end was cut by 3 bases, the J end by 1 base, with 7 bases between. The CDR3 covers 14 residues. Germline-derived CDR1 and CDR2 are SGHVS and FNYEAQ.

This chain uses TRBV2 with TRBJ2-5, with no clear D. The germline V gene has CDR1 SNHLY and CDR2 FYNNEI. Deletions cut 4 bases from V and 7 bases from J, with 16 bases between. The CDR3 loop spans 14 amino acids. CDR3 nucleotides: TGTGCCAGCAGTGGAGTCCCCCTTGGTGGGACCCAGTACTTC. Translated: CASSGVPLGGTQYF. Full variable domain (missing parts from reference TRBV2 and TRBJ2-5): EPEVTQTPSHQVTQMGQEVILRCVPISNHLYFYWYRQILGQKVEFLVSFYNNEISEKSEIFDDQFSVERPDGSNFTLKIRSTKLEDSAMYFCASSGVPLGGTQYFGPGTRLLVL.

The CDR3 loop reads CASRATGVPDTQYF. Here the CDR3 DNA reads TGTGCCAGCAGGGCTACGGGGGTCCCAGATACGCAGTATTTT. The chain links TRBV6-1 to TRBJ2-3; D perhaps matches TRBD2 (6 bases). The CDR3 sequence is 14 residues long. Trimming cost V 6 bases and J 4 bases, with 14 bases left between them. From germline, CDR1 is MNHNS and CDR2 SASEGT.

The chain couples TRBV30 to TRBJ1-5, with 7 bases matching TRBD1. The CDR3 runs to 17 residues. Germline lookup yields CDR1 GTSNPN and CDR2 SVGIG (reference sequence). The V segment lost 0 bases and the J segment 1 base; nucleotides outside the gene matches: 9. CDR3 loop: CAWSVSRTGLSNQPQHF. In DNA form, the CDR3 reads TGTGCCTGGAGTGTAAGCAGGACAGGACTGAGCAATCAGCCCCAGCATTTT.

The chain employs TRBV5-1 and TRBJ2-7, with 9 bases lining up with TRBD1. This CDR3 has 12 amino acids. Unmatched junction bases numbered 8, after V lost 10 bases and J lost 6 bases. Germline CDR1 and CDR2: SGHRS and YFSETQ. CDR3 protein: CACGQGRSEQYF. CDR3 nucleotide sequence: TGCGCCTGCGGACAGGGGAGGTCCGAGCAGTACTTC. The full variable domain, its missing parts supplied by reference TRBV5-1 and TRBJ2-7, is KAGVTQTPRYLIKTRGQQVTLSCSPISGHRSVSWYQQTPGQGLQFLFEYFSETQRNKGNFPGRFSGRQFSNSRSEMNVSTLELGDSALYLCACGQGRSEQYFGPGTRLTVT.

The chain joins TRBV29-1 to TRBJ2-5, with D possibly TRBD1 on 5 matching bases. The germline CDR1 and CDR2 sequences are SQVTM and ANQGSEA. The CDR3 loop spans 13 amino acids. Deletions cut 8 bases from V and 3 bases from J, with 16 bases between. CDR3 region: CSTAGPDKETQYF. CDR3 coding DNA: TGCAGCACCGCAGGGCCCGATAAAGAGACCCAGTACTTC.

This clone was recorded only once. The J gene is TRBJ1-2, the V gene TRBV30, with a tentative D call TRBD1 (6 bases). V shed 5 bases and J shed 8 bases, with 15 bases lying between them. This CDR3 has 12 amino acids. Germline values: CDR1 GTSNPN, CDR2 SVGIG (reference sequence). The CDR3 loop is CAWSPGASGYTF. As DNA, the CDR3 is TGTGCCTGGTCTCCAGGGGCCTCGGGCTACACCTTC.

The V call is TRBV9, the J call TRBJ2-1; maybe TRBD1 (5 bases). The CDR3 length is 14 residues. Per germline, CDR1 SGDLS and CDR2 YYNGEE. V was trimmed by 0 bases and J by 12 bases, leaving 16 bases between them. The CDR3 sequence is CASSVGGQSVGQFF. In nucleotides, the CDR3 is TGTGCCAGCAGCGTAGGGGGCCAAAGTGTAGGGCAGTTCTTC.

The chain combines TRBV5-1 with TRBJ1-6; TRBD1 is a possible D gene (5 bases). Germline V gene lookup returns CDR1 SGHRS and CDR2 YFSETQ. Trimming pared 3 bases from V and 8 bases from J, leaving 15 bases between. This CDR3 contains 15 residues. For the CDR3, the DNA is TGCGCCAGCAGCTGGCAGGGAGGCCGGGATTCACCCCTCCACTTT. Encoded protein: CASSWQGGRDSPLHF.

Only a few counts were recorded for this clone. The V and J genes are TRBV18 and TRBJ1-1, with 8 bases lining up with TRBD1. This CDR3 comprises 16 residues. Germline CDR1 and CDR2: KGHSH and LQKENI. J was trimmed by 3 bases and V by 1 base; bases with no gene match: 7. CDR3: CASSPRVQGAHTEAFF. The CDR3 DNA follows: TGTGCCAGCTCACCACGTGTGCAGGGGGCTCACACTGAAGCTTTCTTT.

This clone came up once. The CDR3 sequence is CASSLIVSFGSYNEQFF. The CDR3 region has the DNA TGTGCCAGCAGCTTAATAGTTAGTTTCGGTTCCTACAATGAGCAGTTCTTC. V and J are TRBV7-6 and TRBJ2-1; no definite D call. V was shortened by 2 bases and J by 1 base, with 15 bases between the two germline ends. The CDR3 runs to 17 residues. CDR1 and CDR2 (germline): SGHVS, FNYEAQ. The entire variable domain, with the rest obtained from reference TRBV7-6 and TRBJ2-1, is as follows: GAGVSQSPRYKVTKRGQDVALRCDPISGHVSLYWYRQALGQGPEFLTYFNYEAQQDKSGLPNDRFSAERPEGSISTLTIQRTEQRDSAMYRCASSLIVSFGSYNEQFFGPGTRLTVL.

CDR3 loop: CASSPTGGQMEQYF. The CDR3 DNA is TGTGCCAGCTCACCGACAGGGGGCCAGATGGAGCAGTACTTC. The chain carries TRBV18 and TRBJ2-7; 10 bases are a match to TRBD1. Looked up from germline, CDR1 is KGHSH and CDR2 is LQKENI. The CDR3 contains 14 residues. V lost 3 bases to trimming and J lost 7 bases; unmatched junction nucleotides: 6.

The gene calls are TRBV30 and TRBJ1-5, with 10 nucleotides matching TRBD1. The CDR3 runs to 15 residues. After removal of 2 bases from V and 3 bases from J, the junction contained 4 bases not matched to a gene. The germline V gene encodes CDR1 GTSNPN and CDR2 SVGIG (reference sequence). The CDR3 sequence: CAWSNRQGANQPQHF. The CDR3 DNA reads TGTGCCTGGAGTAATAGACAGGGGGCCAATCAGCCCCAGCATTTT. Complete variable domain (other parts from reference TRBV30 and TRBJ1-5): SQTIHQWPATLVQPVGSPLSLECTVEGTSNPNLYWYRQAAGRGLQLLFYSVGIGQISSEVPQNLSASRPQDRQFILSSKKLLLSDSGFYLCAWSNRQGANQPQHFGDGTRLSIL.

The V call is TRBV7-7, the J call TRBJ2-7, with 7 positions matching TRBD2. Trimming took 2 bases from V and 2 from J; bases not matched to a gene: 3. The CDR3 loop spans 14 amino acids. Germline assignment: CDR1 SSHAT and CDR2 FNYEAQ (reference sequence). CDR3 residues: CASSLHGGTYEQYF. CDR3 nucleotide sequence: TGTGCCAGCAGCTTACACGGGGGGACCTACGAGCAGTACTTC.

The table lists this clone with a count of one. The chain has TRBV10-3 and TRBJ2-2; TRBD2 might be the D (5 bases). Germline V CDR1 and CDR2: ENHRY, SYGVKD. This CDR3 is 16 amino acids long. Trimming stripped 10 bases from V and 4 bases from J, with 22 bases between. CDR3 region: CATSKDGGRSTGELFF. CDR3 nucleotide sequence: TGTGCCACGAGCAAGGACGGAGGTCGATCCACCGGGGAGCTGTTTTTT.

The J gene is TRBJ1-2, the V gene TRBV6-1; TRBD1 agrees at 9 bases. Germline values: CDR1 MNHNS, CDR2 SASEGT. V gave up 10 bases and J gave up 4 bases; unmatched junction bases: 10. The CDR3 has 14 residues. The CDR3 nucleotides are TGTGCCATCACCACAGGGGGCGCACCCTATGGCTACACCTTC. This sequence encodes CAITTGGAPYGYTF.

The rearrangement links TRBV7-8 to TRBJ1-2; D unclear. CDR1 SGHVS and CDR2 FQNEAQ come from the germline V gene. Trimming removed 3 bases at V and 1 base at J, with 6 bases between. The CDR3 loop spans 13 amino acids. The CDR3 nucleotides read TGTGCCAGCAGCTTCCCTCGTAACTATGGCTACACCTTC. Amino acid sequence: CASSFPRNYGYTF.

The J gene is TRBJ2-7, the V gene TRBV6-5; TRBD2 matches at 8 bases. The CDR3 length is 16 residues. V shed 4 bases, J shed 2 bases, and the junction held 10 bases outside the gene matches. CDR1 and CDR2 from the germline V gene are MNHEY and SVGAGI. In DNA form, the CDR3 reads TGTGCCAGCAGTTGGGGAGGGACTAGGGGAACCTACGAGCAGTACTTC. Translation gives CASSWGGTRGTYEQYF.

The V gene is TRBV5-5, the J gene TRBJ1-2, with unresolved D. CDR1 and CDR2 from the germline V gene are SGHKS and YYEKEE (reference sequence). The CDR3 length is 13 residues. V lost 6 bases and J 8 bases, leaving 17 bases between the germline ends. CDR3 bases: TGTGCCAGCACCTGGGAGTGGGTAGGCGGCTACACCTTC. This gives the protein CASTWEWVGGYTF.